The sequence of this TCR beta chain was determined in a study of T cells after yellow fever vaccination. In TCRdb, the 5' RACE reads were re-called with MiXCR into one record per CDR3 protein. The sample carries fewer than 450,000 distinct CDR3 sequences, approximately 4% recorded once. This CDR3 has 16 residues. Trimming took 7 bases from V and 0 from J, leaving 21 bases between them. Germline assignment: CDR1 SQVTM and CDR2 ANQGSEA. The receptor's source is a man aged 18-30 years who received the YFV17D yellow fever vaccine. The gene calls are TRBV29-1 and TRBJ1-2; D is possibly TRBD1 (5 bases). This specimen was PBMCs, taken 5 days after the yellow fever booster vaccination. CDR3 in DNA: TGCAGCGCCCAAGGGAGAGGGGAGGGCACTAACTATGGCTACACCTTC. It codes for CSAQGRGEGTNYGYTF.